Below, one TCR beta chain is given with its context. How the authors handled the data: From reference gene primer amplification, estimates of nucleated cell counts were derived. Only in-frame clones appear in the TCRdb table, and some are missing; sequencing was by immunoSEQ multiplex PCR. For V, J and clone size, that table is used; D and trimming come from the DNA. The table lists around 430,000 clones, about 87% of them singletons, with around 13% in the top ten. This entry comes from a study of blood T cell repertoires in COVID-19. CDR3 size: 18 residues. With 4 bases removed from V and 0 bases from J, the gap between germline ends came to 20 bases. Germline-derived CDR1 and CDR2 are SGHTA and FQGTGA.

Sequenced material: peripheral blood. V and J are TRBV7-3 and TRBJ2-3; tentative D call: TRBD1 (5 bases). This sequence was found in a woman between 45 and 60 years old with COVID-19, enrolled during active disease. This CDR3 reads CASSWGQGILASTDTQYF. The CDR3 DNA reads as TGTGCCAGCAGCTGGGGCCAGGGTATTTTGGCTAGCACAGATACGCAGTATTTT.